These T cell receptor beta chains were read from a single sample in a study of shared clonotypes between healthy human individuals. The protocol was immunoSEQ multiplex PCR, while the TCRdb copy is restricted to in-frame clones and leaves out a portion. The sample holds roughly 640,000 clones, 97% seen once. The sequenced sample was naive CD4+ T cells sorted from blood. The receptors come from a woman in her 30s in good health. Both conserved end residues are part of each CDR3. A D gene is named only where the DNA matches it firmly. Expanded clones are given a class, and other clones once, few, many or no size at all.

D: -
J: TRBJ2-3
V: TRBV19
size: -
DNA: TGTGCCAGTAGTCCGGACATTAGCACAGATACGCAGTATTTT
CDR3: CASSPDISTDTQYF

D: -
J: TRBJ2-7
V: TRBV30
size: -
DNA: TGTGCCTGGAGTGTATCGTCGGAGGTGCAGTACTTC
CDR3: CAWSVSSEVQYF

D: -
J: TRBJ2-1
V: TRBV9
size: -
DNA: TGTGCCAGCAGCGTAGCCCTTCAGGGTACGCAGTTCTTC
CDR3: CASSVALQGTQFF

D: -
J: TRBJ1-5
V: TRBV6-5
size: -
DNA: TGTGCCAGCAGCCCTCTTGAGGGTAGCAATCAGCCCCAGCATTTT
CDR3: CASSPLEGSNQPQHF

D: TRBD1
J: TRBJ2-7
V: TRBV7-8
size: -
DNA: TGTGCCAGCAGCTTATTAAGAGGGGGCTGGTACGAGCAGTACTTC
CDR3: CASSLLRGGWYEQYF

D: TRBD2
J: TRBJ2-7
V: TRBV28
size: -
DNA: TGTGCCAGCAGTTCACTTAGCGGGAGGATTATCGAGCAGTACTTC
CDR3: CASSSLSGRIIEQYF

D: -
J: TRBJ2-7
V: TRBV4-1
size: once
DNA: TGCGCCAGCAGCCAAGTTCCAGCTGGGGAGCAGTACTTC
CDR3: CASSQVPAGEQYF

D: -
J: TRBJ2-5
V: TRBV7-2
size: -
DNA: TGTGCCAGCAGCTTAGTGGGCCGGGAGACCCAGTACTTC
CDR3: CASSLVGRETQYF

D: -
J: TRBJ2-1
V: TRBV5-4
size: -
DNA: TGTGCCAGCAGCTTGAAGGACAAGCCCTACAATGAGCAGTTCTTC
CDR3: CASSLKDKPYNEQFF

D: -
J: TRBJ2-7
V: TRBV5-5
size: -
DNA: TGTGCCAGCAGCTTGTCCGGAAGCACTCCCTACGAGCAGTACTTC
CDR3: CASSLSGSTPYEQYF

D: -
J: TRBJ2-3
V: TRBV5-4
size: -
DNA: TGTGCCAGCAGGTCGCGGGTCACAGATACGCAGTATTTT
CDR3: CASRSRVTDTQYF

D: -
J: TRBJ1-2
V: TRBV5-4
size: -
DNA: TGTGCCAGCAGCGTGACGGCAGGAAACTATGGCTACACCTTC
CDR3: CASSVTAGNYGYTF

D: -
J: TRBJ1-2
V: TRBV6-5
size: -
DNA: TGTGCCAGCAGACTAACACCTAACTATGGCTACACCTTC
CDR3: CASRLTPNYGYTF

D: -
J: TRBJ1-2
V: TRBV19
size: -
DNA: TGTGCCAGTAGTATAGATCCCACCGGACAGTTACTCTATGGCTACACCTTC
CDR3: CASSIDPTGQLLYGYTF

D: -
J: TRBJ2-5
V: TRBV9
size: -
DNA: TGTGCCAGCAGCGCCACGGGAGATCGAGAGACCCAGTACTTC
CDR3: CASSATGDRETQYF

D: TRBD1
J: TRBJ1-3
V: TRBV18
size: -
DNA: TGTGCCAGCTCACCAGGACAGGGAAAAACTGGAAACACCATATATTTT
CDR3: CASSPGQGKTGNTIYF

D: TRBD1
J: TRBJ2-5
V: TRBV7-6
size: -
DNA: TGTGCCAGCAGCTTAGCGGGACAGGGTGAAGAGACCCAGTACTTC
CDR3: CASSLAGQGEETQYF

D: -
J: TRBJ1-1
V: TRBV6-1
size: -
DNA: TGTGCCAGCAGGGAACGGACAATGAACACTGAAGCTTTCTTT
CDR3: CASRERTMNTEAFF

D: -
J: TRBJ1-5
V: TRBV6-5
size: -
DNA: TGTGCCAGCAGAAAGGGTAGCCCTAGCAATCAGCCCCAGCATTTT
CDR3: CASRKGSPSNQPQHF

D: TRBD1
J: TRBJ2-2
V: TRBV11-2
size: -
DNA: TGTGCCAGCAGCTTATCGGGGACAGGGGGCTCCGGGGAGCTGTTTTTT
CDR3: CASSLSGTGGSGELFF

D: TRBD2
J: TRBJ2-1
V: TRBV28
size: once
DNA: TGTGCCAGCAGTCCAAGGGCCGGGACTAGCAGGTCCTACAATGAGCAGTTCTTC
CDR3: CASSPRAGTSRSYNEQFF

D: -
J: TRBJ2-7
V: TRBV9
size: once
DNA: TGTGCCAGCAGCCCTCGGTGGGGGGGCGTCAACGAGCAGTACTTC
CDR3: CASSPRWGGVNEQYF

D: TRBD1
J: TRBJ1-1
V: TRBV28
size: -
DNA: TGTGCCAGCAGTTCGAGTCCGGGACAGGAAATGGGGACTGAAGCTTTCTTT
CDR3: CASSSSPGQEMGTEAFF

D: -
J: TRBJ2-5
V: TRBV6-1
size: -
DNA: TGTGCCAGCAGGCAGGATTGGGGTCAAGAGACCCAGTACTTC
CDR3: CASRQDWGQETQYF

D: -
J: TRBJ2-7
V: TRBV5-1
size: -
DNA: TGCGCCAGCAGCCCGGCGGCCGCCACTTCCTACGAGCAGTACTTC
CDR3: CASSPAAATSYEQYF

D: -
J: TRBJ1-4
V: TRBV10-3
size: -
DNA: TGTGCCATCAGCGACGGACAGACAGCTAATGAAAAACTGTTTTTT
CDR3: CAISDGQTANEKLFF

D: TRBD2
J: TRBJ2-1
V: TRBV7-2
size: -
DNA: TGTGCCAGCAGCTCACAGCTAGCGGGAGGCTACAATGAGCAGTTCTTC
CDR3: CASSSQLAGGYNEQFF

D: -
J: TRBJ1-4
V: TRBV28
size: -
DNA: TGTGCCGGGGCATCGAATGAAAAACTGTTTTTT
CDR3: CAGASNEKLFF